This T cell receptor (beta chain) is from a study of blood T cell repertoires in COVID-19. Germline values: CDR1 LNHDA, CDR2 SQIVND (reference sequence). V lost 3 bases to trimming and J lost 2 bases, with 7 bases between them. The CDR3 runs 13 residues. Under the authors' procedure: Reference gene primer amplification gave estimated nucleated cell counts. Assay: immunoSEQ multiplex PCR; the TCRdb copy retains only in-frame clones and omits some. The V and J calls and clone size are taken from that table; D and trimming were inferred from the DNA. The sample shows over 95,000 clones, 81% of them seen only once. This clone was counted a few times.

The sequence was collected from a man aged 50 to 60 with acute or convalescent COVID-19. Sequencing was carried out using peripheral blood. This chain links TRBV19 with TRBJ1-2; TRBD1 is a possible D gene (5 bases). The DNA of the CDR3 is TGTGCCAGTAGTATCCCAGGGAACTATGGCTACACCTTC. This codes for CASSIPGNYGYTF.